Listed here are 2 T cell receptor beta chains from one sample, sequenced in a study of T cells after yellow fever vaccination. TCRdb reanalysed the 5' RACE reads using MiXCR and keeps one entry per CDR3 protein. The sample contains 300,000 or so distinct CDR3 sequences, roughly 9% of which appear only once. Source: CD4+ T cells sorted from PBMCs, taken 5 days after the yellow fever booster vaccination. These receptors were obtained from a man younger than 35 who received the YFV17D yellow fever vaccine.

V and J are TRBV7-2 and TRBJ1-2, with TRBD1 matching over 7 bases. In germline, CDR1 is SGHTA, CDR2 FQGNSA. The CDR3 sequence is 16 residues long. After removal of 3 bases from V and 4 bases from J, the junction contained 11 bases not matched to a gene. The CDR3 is CASSFGGGALGYGYTF. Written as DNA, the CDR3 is TGTGCCAGCAGCTTCGGAGGGGGCGCCTTGGGCTATGGCTACACCTTC.

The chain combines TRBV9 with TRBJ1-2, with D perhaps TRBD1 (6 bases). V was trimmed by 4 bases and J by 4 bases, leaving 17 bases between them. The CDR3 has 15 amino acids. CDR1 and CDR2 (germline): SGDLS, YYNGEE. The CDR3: CASSPRFTGPYGYTF. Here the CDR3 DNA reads TGTGCCAGCAGCCCGAGATTCACAGGGCCCTATGGCTACACCTTC.